This TCR beta chain appears in the sequencing data of a study of blood T cell repertoires in COVID-19. Across the whole study: There were acute and convalescent COVID-19 samples, and they came from the United States, Italy and Spain. T cells, B-cell-depleted T cells, or PBMCs supplied cDNA or gDNA.

The V and J ends lost 3 bases and 2 bases respectively, with 17 bases between them. The germline CDR1 and CDR2 sequences are MDHEN and SYDVKM. The CDR3 is 17 residues long. Original handling: The assay estimated nucleated cells by amplifying reference gene primers. Clones were sequenced by immunoSEQ multiplex PCR, and TCRdb holds only the in-frame ones, with some missing. V, J and clone size are those of that table, while D and trimming were read from the DNA. The repertoire holds 200,000 or so clones, 88% seen once, with over 1.5% in the top ten. This chain links TRBV28 with TRBJ1-5, with D maybe TRBD1 (6 bases). Sequencing was done on a sample of peripheral blood. The TCR sequence derives from a man aged 65 to 85 with acute or convalescent COVID-19. CDR3 DNA sequence: TGTGCCAGCAGTTTTATTCAGGGGCTTGTTGGCAATCAGCCCCAGCATTTT. Its translation is CASSFIQGLVGNQPQHF.